What follows are 22 T cell receptor beta chains derived from one specimen sequenced in a study of shared clonotypes between healthy human individuals. Sequencing used immunoSEQ multiplex PCR; TCRdb keeps in-frame clones, though not all of them. Of about 2.4 million clones listed, under 95% are singletons. Sequenced: naive CD4+ T cells from PBMCs. Indicated subset: CD45RA+ positively selected. These receptor sequences come from a young man in good health. Some clones in this sample may be carry-over from other donors' samples.

The chain employs TRBV28 and TRBJ2-2; possibly TRBD1 for D (6 bases). Germline V gene data show CDR1 as MDHEN and CDR2 as SYDVKM. This CDR3 comprises 18 residues. The germline V and J ends were trimmed by 6 bases and 0 bases, with 20 bases remaining between them. The CDR3 spells CASSLETRQAANTGELFF. DNA for the CDR3: TGTGCCAGCAGCCTGGAGACGCGACAGGCCGCGAACACCGGGGAGCTGTTTTTT.

V usage is TRBV5-4 and J usage is TRBJ2-5; unclear D gene. This CDR3 is built from 15 residues. The V gene's germline CDR1 is SGHNT and CDR2 YYREEE (reference sequence). Trimming cost V 1 base and J 4 bases, with 14 bases left between them. CDR3 DNA: TGTGCCAGCAGCTTGACGGCCACGGTTGGAGAGACCCAGTACTTC. Amino acids: CASSLTATVGETQYF.

V and J are TRBV11-2 and TRBJ2-1, with a possible D match to TRBD2 (6 bases). There are 14 residues in the CDR3. Germline CDR1 and CDR2: SGHAT and FQNNGV. V was cut by 5 bases and J by 4 bases, with 12 bases left in between. The CDR3 region has the DNA TGTGCCAGCAGCCCTCTCGGGACTTACAATGAGCAGTTCTTC. Translated, it gives CASSPLGTYNEQFF.

J is TRBJ2-7 and V is TRBV28; 11 bases match TRBD1. The trim removed 5 bases at V and 3 bases at J, leaving 15 bases unmatched. The CDR3 consists of 18 residues. Germline V gives CDR1 MDHEN, CDR2 SYDVKM. The CDR3 loop is CASSPTFSAGTGGYEQYF. CDR3 coding DNA: TGTGCCAGCAGTCCAACATTCTCCGCTGGGACAGGGGGCTACGAGCAGTACTTC.

The sample holds a few counts of this clone. The chain joins TRBV5-1 to TRBJ1-2, with D uncertain. Germline V CDR1 and CDR2: SGHRS, YFSETQ. This CDR3 has 14 amino acids. V shed 4 bases and J shed 2 bases, with 12 bases lying between them. The CDR3 is CASSRDGENYGYTF. DNA for the CDR3: TGCGCCAGCAGCCGTGATGGGGAGAACTATGGCTACACCTTC.

In the case of this clone: The identical CDR3 is also encoded by other nucleotide sequences in the sample. The chain recombines TRBV7-3 with TRBJ2-5; no clear D. Trimming took 2 bases from V and 2 from J, leaving 6 bases between them. Germline V lookup: CDR1 SGHTA, CDR2 FQGTGA. The CDR3 consists of 13 residues. CDR3 sequence: CASSLLGQETQYF. CDR3 in DNA: TGTGCCAGCAGCTTACTCGGTCAAGAGACCCAGTACTTC.

V is TRBV6-1 and J is TRBJ2-5; 11 bases are shared with TRBD2. The V and J ends lost 1 base and 3 bases, in that order; junction bases with no gene match: 4. Germline V lookup: CDR1 MNHNS, CDR2 SASEGT. The CDR3 spans 16 residues. In nucleotides, the CDR3 is TGTGCCAGCAGTGAAGATCTAGCGGGAGGTAAAGAGACCCAGTACTTC. Residues: CASSEDLAGGKETQYF.

The chain recombines TRBV19 with TRBJ2-1; TRBD1 matches at 7 bases. The germline V gene has CDR1 LNHDA and CDR2 SQIVND (reference sequence). CDR3 length equals 14 residues. V trimming: 5 bases; J trimming: 7 bases; junction bases outside the gene matches: 8. The CDR3 reads CASSRQGIRNEQFF. The CDR3 DNA sequence: TGTGCCAGTAGTCGACAGGGCATTCGGAATGAGCAGTTCTTC.

This chain joins TRBV25-1 and TRBJ2-1, with D possibly matching TRBD2 (6 bases). CDR1 and CDR2 from the germline V gene are MGHDK and SYGVNS. Trimming pared 1 base from V and 8 bases from J, leaving 9 bases between. This CDR3 has 13 residues. The DNA for the CDR3 is TGTGCCAGCAGTGAATCGGGGGACGATGAGCAGTTCTTC. Amino acids: CASSESGDDEQFF.

CDR3 nucleotide sequence: TGCGCCAGCAGTCAGGCAAATGGAGACAAGGCCTACGAGCAGTACTTC. Encoded protein: CASSQANGDKAYEQYF. The rearrangement uses TRBV4-3 and TRBJ2-7; no clear D. V shed 6 bases and J shed 2 bases, with 20 bases lying between them. CDR1 is LGHNA and CDR2 is YSLEER in the germline V gene. The CDR3 has 16 amino acids.

The chain is built from TRBV4-2 and TRBJ2-3, with D possibly matching TRBD1 (5 bases). This CDR3 contains 14 residues. Trimming stripped 2 bases from V and 4 bases from J, with 10 bases between. Germline CDR1 and CDR2: LGHNA and YNFKEQ. CDR3 bases: TGTGCCAGCAGCCAAAGGGGTCGGGCAGATACGCAGTATTTT. Protein product: CASSQRGRADTQYF.

The chain is built from TRBV21-1 and TRBJ2-2; the table's D call, TRBD1, was not checked against the DNA. TRBV21-1 is annotated as a pseudogene. The CDR3 spans 15 residues. CDR3 amino acids: CAYLRRQGEDGELFF. Here the CDR3 DNA reads TGTGCTTACCTCCGGAGACAGGGGGAGGACGGGGAGCTGTTTTTT.

The chain joins TRBV25-1 to TRBJ2-7; the D gene is possibly TRBD2 (6 bases). Per germline, CDR1 MGHDK and CDR2 SYGVNS. V was pared by 2 bases and J by 4 bases, with 12 bases between. The CDR3 contains 14 residues. The CDR3 spells CASSEARAGYEQYF. CDR3 DNA sequence: TGTGCCAGCAGTGAAGCCAGGGCGGGGTACGAGCAGTACTTC.

V usage is TRBV11-2 and J usage is TRBJ1-4, with a possible D match to TRBD1 (6 bases). CDR1 and CDR2 (germline): SGHAT, FQNNGV. Trimming removed 5 bases at V and 7 bases at J, with 20 bases between. The CDR3 length is 16 residues. Here the CDR3 DNA reads TGTGCCAGCAGCCTTGGATGGGGGGCGCCGGGTGAAAAACTGTTTTTT. Protein: CASSLGWGAPGEKLFF.

The gene calls are TRBV7-2 and TRBJ2-7, with D perhaps matching TRBD2 (6 bases). Germline values: CDR1 SGHTA, CDR2 FQGNSA. V was cut by 8 bases and J by 7 bases, with 9 bases left in between. This CDR3 spans 10 amino acids. CDR3 residues: CASVGGEQYF. The CDR3 DNA is TGTGCCAGCGTTGGGGGGGAGCAGTACTTC. The variable domain in full, completed from reference TRBV7-2 and TRBJ2-7, reads GAGVSQSPSNKVTEKGKDVELRCDPISGHTALYWYRQSLGQGLEFLIYFQGNSAPDKSGLPSDRFSAERTGGSVSTLTIQRTQQEDSAVYLCASVGGEQYFGPGTRLTVT.

Details on this clone: The junction departs from germline at one end; a sequencing error may be responsible. This CDR3 reads CASSLGPDKEYNGQFF. In DNA form, the CDR3 reads TGCGCCAGCAGCTTGGGGCCGGACAAAGAGTACAATGGGCAGTTCTTC. The rearrangement uses TRBV5-1 and TRBJ2-1; TRBD1 might be the D (5 bases). The CDR3 length is 16 residues. CDR1 and CDR2 (germline): SGHRS, YFSETQ.

The V call is TRBV5-6, the J call TRBJ1-2; D uncertain. Trimming shortened V by 0 bases and J by 9 bases, and 9 bases separated the two germline ends. The CDR3 loop spans 12 amino acids. Germline loops: CDR1 SGHDT, CDR2 YYEEEE. This CDR3 reads CASSLELGSYTF. The DNA of the CDR3 is TGTGCCAGCAGCTTGGAATTAGGTAGCTACACCTTC.

The V gene is TRBV5-4, the J gene TRBJ2-2, with 10 bases identical to TRBD1. The CDR3 is 17 amino acids. Germline-derived CDR1 and CDR2 are SGHNT and YYREEE (reference sequence). The junction had 5 bases not matched to a gene; V was cut back by 3 bases and J by 0 bases. The CDR3 here is CASSSGQGITNTGELFF. The CDR3 DNA follows: TGTGCCAGCAGCTCGGGACAGGGGATTACGAACACCGGGGAGCTGTTTTTT.

This chain links TRBV5-1 with TRBJ2-2, with 9 bases fitting TRBD1. Germline loops: CDR1 SGHRS, CDR2 YFSETQ. With V trimmed by 2 bases and J by 3 bases, 8 bases remained unmatched. The CDR3 loop spans 17 amino acids. The DNA of the CDR3 is TGCGCCAGCAGCTTATCTGGACAGGGGCCCCACACCGGGGAGCTGTTTTTT. Translating gives CASSLSGQGPHTGELFF. The complete variable domain, with remaining parts taken from reference TRBV5-1 and TRBJ2-2, reads KAGVTQTPRYLIKTRGQQVTLSCSPISGHRSVSWYQQTPGQGLQFLFEYFSETQRNKGNFPGRFSGRQFSNSRSEMNVSTLELGDSALYLCASSLSGQGPHTGELFFGEGSRLTVL.

This clone has just one count. This chain joins TRBV27 and TRBJ1-1, with unresolved D. Per the germline V gene, CDR1 is MNHEY and CDR2 is SMNVEV (reference sequence). The CDR3 has 13 amino acids. Trimming pared 0 bases from V and 7 bases from J, leaving 9 bases between. Written as DNA, the CDR3 is TGTGCCAGCAGTTTATCCGCCCGAGGTGAAGCTTTCTTT. Its translation is CASSLSARGEAFF.

The chain joins TRBV6-6 to TRBJ1-4; 8 nucleotides align to TRBD1. V dropped 6 bases and J dropped 1; count of bases not matched to a gene: 7. Germline values: CDR1 MNHNY, CDR2 SVGAGI (reference sequence). This CDR3 has 16 residues. CDR3 in amino acids: CASSNRGLGTNEKLFF. The CDR3 nucleotides read TGTGCCAGCAGCAACAGGGGGTTGGGAACTAATGAAAAACTGTTTTTT.

The chain couples TRBV18 to TRBJ2-3; D is ambiguous. Germline V gene lookup returns CDR1 KGHSH and CDR2 LQKENI. CDR3 length: 14 residues. V dropped 3 bases and J dropped 4 bases, with 11 bases sitting between them. Here the CDR3 DNA reads TGTGCCAGCTCACCTCGCGCCGGCCCAGATACGCAGTATTTT. Residues: CASSPRAGPDTQYF.